The clone carrying this T cell receptor (beta chain) has ten or more counts. This specimen belongs to a study of T cells in Graves' hyperthyroidism and ophthalmopathy. Amplification yielded TCR beta CDR3 regions, with RNA transcripts as the source. Carried out on the TCR CDR3, a first-round RT-PCR used the HTBI primer set. TCRdb re-called the multiplex PCR reads through MiXCR, storing one row per CDR3 protein. This repertoire shows approximately 560,000 distinct CDR3 sequences, around 16% found once; its top ten account for around 7.5%. The V segment lost 3 bases and the J segment 7 bases; nucleotides outside the gene matches: 20. The CDR3 is 18 amino acids.

The sequencing sample was made of blood. The V and J genes are TRBV12-3 or TRBV12-4 and TRBJ1-2; the match to TRBD1 covers 7 bases. This clonotype was sampled from a woman younger than 45 with Graves' hyperthyroidism. The CDR3 DNA is TGTGCCAGCAGTTTCTATGGAACCACACAGGGGATGTGGTCTGGCTACACCTTC. Its protein is CASSFYGTTQGMWSGYTF.